This record covers a single TCR beta chain. The data derive from a study of blood T cell repertoires in COVID-19. Per germline, CDR1 LNHDA and CDR2 SQIVND (reference sequence). CDR3 length: 16 residues. V trimming: 6 bases; J trimming: 8 bases; junction bases outside the gene matches: 12. Clones were read by immunoSEQ multiplex PCR, and TCRdb kept only the in-frame ones, dropping some. The sample holds approximately 300,000 clones, around 90% seen once. Clinical history as reported by participants underpinned cohort assignment. This TCR was recovered from a young woman who had recovered from COVID-19. Sequencing was performed on PBMCs or T cells enriched from blood (not recorded which). The rearrangement joins TRBV19 to TRBJ2-1; TRBD2 matches 11 bases. The CDR3 is CASSLAGGTIWDEQFF. The CDR3 nucleotides are TGTGCCAGTAGCCTAGCGGGAGGAACCATCTGGGATGAGCAGTTCTTC. The variable domain in full, completed from reference TRBV19 and TRBJ2-1, reads DGGITQSPKYLFRKEGQNVTLSCEQNLNHDAMYWYRQDPGQGLRLIYYSQIVNDFQKGDIAEGYSVSREKKESFPLTVTSAQKNPTAFYLCASSLAGGTIWDEQFFGPGTRLTVL.